This T cell receptor beta chain was recovered during a study of blood T cell repertoires in COVID-19. TCRdb keeps only in-frame clones here, not all; method: immunoSEQ multiplex PCR. The table records around 180,000 clones, about 84% of them present only once. From germline, CDR1 is SGHDN and CDR2 FVKESK. The CDR3 consists of 16 residues. Trimming removed 3 bases from V and 1 base from J; junction bases left unmatched: 4. The V call is TRBV14, the J call TRBJ2-1; 9 bases match TRBD2. The sequencing input was PBMCs or T cells enriched from blood (not recorded which). This sequence was found in a woman in her 30s who had recovered from COVID-19. The DNA of the CDR3 is TGTGCCAGCAGCCAGGTTCTAGCGGGGTCCTACAATGAGCAGTTCTTC. Its protein is CASSQVLAGSYNEQFF.